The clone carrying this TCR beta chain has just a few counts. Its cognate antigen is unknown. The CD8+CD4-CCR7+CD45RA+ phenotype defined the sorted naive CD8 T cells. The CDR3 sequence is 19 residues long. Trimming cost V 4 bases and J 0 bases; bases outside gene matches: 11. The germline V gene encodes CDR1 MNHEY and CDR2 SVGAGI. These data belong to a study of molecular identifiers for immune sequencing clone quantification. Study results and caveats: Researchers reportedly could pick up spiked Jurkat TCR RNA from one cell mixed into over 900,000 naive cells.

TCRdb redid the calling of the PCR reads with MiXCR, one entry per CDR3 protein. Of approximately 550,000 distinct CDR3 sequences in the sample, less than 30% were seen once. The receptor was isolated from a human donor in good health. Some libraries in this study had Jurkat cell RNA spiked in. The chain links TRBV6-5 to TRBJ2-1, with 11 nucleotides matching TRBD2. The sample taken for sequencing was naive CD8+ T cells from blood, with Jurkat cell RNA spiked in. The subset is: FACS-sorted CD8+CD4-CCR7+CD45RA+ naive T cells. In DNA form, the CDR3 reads TGTGCCAGCAGTTTTCTCCTAGCGGGGGGTTTCAGCTCCTACAATGAGCAGTTCTTC. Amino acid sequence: CASSFLLAGGFSSYNEQFF.